The rows below give T cell receptor beta chains drawn from one sample of a study of identical twins. TCRdb used MiXCR to reprocess the 5' RACE reads, holding one entry per CDR3 protein. The repertoire includes some 790,000 distinct CDR3 sequences, roughly 18% of them detected once, and around 13% sits in the top ten. Separately, the same data were catalogued under a study of T cells expressing NK-cell markers.

Sequencing input: PBMCs. The receptors were sampled from a woman in her late teens or twenties in good health. The CDR3 runs from the conserved cysteine through the conserved F or W. A clone size is listed for some rows: how often the clone was seen (once, few, many), or a class if it is expanded.

size,length,V,CDR3
few,13,TRBV20-1,CSAREGAYTEAFF
.,13,TRBV2,CASSEWIGSEQYF
.,15,TRBV5-1,CASSQRVSGDTEAFF
many,14,TRBV10-3,CAIRARGSDYGYTF
.,14,TRBV7-9,CASSFGTGADTQYF
.,15,TRBV5-1,CASSLTSGRPGELFF
many,15,TRBV5-1,CASSLPGTVTDTQYF
.,11,TRBV7-9,CASSRDLEQFF
.,14,TRBV11-3,CASSLESAAQTQYF
few,14,TRBV20-1,CSASGGPSSETQYF
.,15,TRBV3-1,CASSLRLAGEEGQFF
few,14,TRBV6-2/TRBV6-3,CASRPPGLVAEQYF
.,12,TRBV29-1,CSVRTGVNTQYF
.,14,TRBV20-1,CSANLTGGGNTIYF
.,16,TRBV10-1,CASSESQGYPENEQFF
few,14,TRBV6-5,CASSYQGVNNEQFF
.,14,TRBV10-3,CAISELVSYYGYTF
few,14,TRBV12-3/TRBV12-4,CASSFGLAEDEQFF
few,16,TRBV6-1,CASSAYRVTAQYGYTF
.,17,TRBV7-2,CASSLAETSGSRGEQFF
.,13,TRBV6-6,CANSNSGGQPQHF
many,13,TRBV7-2,CASSLSSGTEAFF